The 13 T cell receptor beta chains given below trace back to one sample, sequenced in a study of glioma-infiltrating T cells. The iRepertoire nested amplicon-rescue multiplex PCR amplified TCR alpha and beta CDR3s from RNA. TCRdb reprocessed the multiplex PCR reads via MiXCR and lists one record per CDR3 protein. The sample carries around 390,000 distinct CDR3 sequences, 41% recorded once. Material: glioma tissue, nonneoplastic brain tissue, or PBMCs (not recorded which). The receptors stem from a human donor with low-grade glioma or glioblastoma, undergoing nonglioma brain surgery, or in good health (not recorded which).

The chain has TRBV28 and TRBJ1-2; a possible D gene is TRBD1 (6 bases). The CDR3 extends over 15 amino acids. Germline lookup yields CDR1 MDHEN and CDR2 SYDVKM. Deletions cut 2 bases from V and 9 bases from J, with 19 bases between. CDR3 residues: CASSLGYREEDCYTF. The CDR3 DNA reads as TGTGCCAGCAGTTTAGGGTACAGGGAAGAAGATTGCTACACCTTC.

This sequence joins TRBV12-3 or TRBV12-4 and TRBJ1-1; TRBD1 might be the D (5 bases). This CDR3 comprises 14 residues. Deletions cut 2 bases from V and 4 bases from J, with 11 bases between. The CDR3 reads CASSLPGMGTEAFF. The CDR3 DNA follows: TGTGCCAGCAGTTTACCAGGGATGGGCACTGAAGCTTTCTTT.

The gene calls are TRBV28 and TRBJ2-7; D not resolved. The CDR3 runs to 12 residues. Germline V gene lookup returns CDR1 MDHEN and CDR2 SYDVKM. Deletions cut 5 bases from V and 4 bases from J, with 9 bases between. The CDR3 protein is CASSPPFYEQYF. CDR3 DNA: TGTGCCAGCAGTCCCCCCTTTTACGAGCAGTACTTC.

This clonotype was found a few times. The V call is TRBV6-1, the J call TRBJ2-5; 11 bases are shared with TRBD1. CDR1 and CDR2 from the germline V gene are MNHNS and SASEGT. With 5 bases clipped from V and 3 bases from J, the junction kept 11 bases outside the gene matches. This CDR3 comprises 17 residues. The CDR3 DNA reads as TGTGCCAGCAGTCCAATGGGACAGGGGGGTCGGGAAGAGACCCAGTACTTC. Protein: CASSPMGQGGREETQYF.

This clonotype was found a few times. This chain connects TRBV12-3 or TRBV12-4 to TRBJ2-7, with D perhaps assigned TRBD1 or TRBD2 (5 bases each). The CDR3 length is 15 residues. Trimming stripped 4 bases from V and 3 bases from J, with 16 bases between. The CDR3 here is CASSSPGTTRYEQYF. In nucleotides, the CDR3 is TGTGCCAGCAGTTCTCCCGGGACCACTCGCTACGAGCAGTACTTC.

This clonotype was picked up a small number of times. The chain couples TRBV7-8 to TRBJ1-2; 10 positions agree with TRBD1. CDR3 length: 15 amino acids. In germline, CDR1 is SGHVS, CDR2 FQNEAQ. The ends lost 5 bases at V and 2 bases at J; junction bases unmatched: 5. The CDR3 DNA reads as TGTGCCAGCAGCCGGGACAGGGGATCCAACTATGGCTACACCTTC. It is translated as CASSRDRGSNYGYTF.

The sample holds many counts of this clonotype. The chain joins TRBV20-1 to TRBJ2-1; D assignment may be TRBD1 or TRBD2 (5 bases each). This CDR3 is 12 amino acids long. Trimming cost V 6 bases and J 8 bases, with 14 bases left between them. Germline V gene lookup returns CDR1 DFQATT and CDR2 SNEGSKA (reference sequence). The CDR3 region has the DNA TGCAGTGCCGAGGACTGGGGCGATGAGCAGTTCTTC. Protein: CSAEDWGDEQFF.

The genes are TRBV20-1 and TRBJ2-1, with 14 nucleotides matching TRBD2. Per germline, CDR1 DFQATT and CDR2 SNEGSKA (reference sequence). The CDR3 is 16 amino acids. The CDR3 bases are TGCGCGCCCGGGACTAGCGGGAGACCCCGAGATTATGAGCAGTTCTTC. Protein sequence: CAPGTSGRPRDYEQFF.

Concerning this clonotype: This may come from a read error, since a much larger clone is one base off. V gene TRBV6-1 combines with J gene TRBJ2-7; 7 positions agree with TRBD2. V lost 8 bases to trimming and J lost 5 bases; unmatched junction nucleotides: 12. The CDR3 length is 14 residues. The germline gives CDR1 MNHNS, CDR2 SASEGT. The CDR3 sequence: CASGPRAGVDEQYF. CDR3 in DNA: TGTGCCAGCGGCCCCAGGGCGGGAGTAGACGAGCAGTACTTC.

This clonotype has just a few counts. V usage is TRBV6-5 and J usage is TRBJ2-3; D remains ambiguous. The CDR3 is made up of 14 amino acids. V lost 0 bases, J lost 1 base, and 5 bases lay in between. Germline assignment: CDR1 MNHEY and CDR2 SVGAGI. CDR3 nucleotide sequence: TGTGCCAGCAGTTACTCTGGCGGCACAGATACGCAGTATTTT. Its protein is CASSYSGGTDTQYF.

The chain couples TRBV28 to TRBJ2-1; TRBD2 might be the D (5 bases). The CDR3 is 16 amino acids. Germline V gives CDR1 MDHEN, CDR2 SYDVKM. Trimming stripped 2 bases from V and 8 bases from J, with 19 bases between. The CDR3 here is CASSLVGLAYYHEQFF. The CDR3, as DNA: TGTGCCAGCAGTTTAGTGGGATTAGCGTATTACCATGAGCAGTTCTTC.

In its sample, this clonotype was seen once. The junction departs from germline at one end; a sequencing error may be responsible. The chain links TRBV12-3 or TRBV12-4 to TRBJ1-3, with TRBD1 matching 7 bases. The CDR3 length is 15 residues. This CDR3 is CVSRGDRVRGNTIYF. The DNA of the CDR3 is TGTGTCAGCAGGGGAGACAGGGTCCGGGGAAACACCATATATTTT.

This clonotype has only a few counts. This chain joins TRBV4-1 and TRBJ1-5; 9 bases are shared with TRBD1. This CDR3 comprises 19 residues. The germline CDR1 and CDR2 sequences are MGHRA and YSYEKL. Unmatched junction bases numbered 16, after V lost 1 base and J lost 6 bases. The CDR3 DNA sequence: TGCGCCAGCAGCCAAGCAGCATCCGGGACAGGGCAACGCAGTCAGCCCCAGCATTTT. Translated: CASSQAASGTGQRSQPQHF.